This entry describes one TCR beta chain. The antigen remains unidentified. The sample belongs to a study of identical twins. Study-level findings and limits: It was out-of-frame TCR alpha sharing in monozygotic twins that models underestimated.

Per germline, CDR1 MGHDK and CDR2 SYGVNS. With 8 bases removed from V and 5 bases from J, the gap between germline ends came to 17 bases. The CDR3 totals 14 residues. TCRdb analysed the 5' RACE reads with MiXCR anew, one entry per CDR3 protein. The sample includes roughly 1,500,000 distinct CDR3 sequences, around 29% of them seen just once. J is TRBJ2-3 and V is TRBV25-1, with a tentative D call TRBD2 (6 bases). This TCR was sampled from a newborn girl in good health. Sample: cord blood. The DNA of the CDR3 is TGTGCCAGCGCTTTCCAGGGACTCGGAGATACGCAGTATTTT. Protein product: CASAFQGLGDTQYF.